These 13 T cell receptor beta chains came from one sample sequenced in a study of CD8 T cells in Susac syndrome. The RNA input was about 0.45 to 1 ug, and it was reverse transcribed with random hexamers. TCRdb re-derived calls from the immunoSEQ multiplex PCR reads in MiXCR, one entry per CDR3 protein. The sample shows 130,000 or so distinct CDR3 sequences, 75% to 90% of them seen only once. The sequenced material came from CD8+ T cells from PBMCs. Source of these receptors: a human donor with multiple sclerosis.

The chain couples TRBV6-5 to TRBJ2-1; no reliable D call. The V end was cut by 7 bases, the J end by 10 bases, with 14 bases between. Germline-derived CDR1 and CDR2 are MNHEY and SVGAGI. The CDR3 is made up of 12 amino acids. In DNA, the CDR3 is TGTGCCAGCACCGACGAGACGCACGAGCAGTTCTTC. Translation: CASTDETHEQFF.

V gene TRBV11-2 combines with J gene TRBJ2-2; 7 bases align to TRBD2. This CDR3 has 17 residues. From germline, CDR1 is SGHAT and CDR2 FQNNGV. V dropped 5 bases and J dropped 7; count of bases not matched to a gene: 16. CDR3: CASSHPRDYPSSGELFF. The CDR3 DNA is TGTGCCAGCAGCCATCCCAGGGACTACCCCTCGAGCGGGGAGCTGTTTTTT. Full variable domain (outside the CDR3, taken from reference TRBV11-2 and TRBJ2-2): EAGVAQSPRYKIIEKRQSVAFWCNPISGHATLYWYQQILGQGPKLLIQFQNNGVVDDSQLPKDRFSAERLKGVDSTLKIQPAKLEDSAVYLCASSHPRDYPSSGELFFGEGSRLTVL.

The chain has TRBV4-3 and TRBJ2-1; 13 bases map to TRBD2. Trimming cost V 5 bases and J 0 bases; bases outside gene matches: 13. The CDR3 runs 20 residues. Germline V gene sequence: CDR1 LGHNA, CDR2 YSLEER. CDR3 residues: CASSISGLAGLDSSYNEQFF. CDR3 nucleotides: TGCGCCAGCAGCATATCGGGACTAGCGGGACTCGATAGCTCCTACAATGAGCAGTTCTTC.

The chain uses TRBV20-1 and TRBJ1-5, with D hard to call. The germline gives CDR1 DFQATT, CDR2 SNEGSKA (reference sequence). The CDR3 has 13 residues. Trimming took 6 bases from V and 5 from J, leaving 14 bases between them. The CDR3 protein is CSAKSEFYQPQHF. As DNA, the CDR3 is TGCAGTGCCAAATCGGAATTTTATCAGCCCCAGCATTTT.

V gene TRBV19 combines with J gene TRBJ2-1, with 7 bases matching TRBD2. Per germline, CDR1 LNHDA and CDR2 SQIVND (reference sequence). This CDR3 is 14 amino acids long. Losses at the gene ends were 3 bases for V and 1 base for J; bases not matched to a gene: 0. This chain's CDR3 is CASSISGSYNEQFF. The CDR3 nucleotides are TGTGCCAGTAGTATTAGCGGGTCCTACAATGAGCAGTTCTTC.

CDR3 in amino acids: CASSPEGVRENSYEQYV. The CDR3 nucleotides read TGTGCCAGCAGCCCCGAGGGGGTGCGGGAGAACTCCTACGAGCAGTACGTC. The rearrangement joins TRBV2 to TRBJ2-7; the D gene is possibly TRBD2 (7 bases). V was pared by 6 bases and J by 0 bases, with 21 bases between. Germline loops: CDR1 SNHLY, CDR2 FYNNEI. This CDR3 is built from 17 residues.

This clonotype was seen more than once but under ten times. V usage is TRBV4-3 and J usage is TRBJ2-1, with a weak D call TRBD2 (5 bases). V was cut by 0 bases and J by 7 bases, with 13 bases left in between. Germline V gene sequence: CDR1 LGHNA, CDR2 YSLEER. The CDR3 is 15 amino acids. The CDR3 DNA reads TGCGCCAGCAGCCAAGACACGGGATCGGGGAATGAGCAGTTCTTC. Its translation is CASSQDTGSGNEQFF.

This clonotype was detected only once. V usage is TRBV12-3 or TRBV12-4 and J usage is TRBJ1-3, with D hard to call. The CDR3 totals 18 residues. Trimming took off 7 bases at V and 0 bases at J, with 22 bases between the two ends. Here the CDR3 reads CASKLLLEDGSSGNTIYF. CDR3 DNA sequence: TGTGCCAGCAAACTTTTGTTGGAGGACGGCAGCTCTGGAAACACCATATATTTT.

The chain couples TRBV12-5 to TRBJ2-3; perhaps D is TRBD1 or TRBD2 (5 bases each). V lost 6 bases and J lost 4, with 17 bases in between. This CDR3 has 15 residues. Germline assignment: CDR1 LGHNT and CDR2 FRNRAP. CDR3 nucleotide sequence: TGTGCTAGTGGCCCAGCCGATTCGGGACCAGATACGCAGTATTTT. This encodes CASGPADSGPDTQYF.

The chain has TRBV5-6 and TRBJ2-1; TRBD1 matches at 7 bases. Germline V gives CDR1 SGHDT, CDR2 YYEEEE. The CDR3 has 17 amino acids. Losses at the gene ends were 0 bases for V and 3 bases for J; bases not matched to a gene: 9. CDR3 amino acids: CASSLGVWTGNYNEQFF. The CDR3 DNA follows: TGTGCCAGCAGCTTGGGGGTTTGGACAGGTAACTACAATGAGCAGTTCTTC. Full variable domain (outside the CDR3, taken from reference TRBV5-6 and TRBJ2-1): DAGVTQSPTHLIKTRGQQVTLRCSPKSGHDTVSWYQQALGQGPQFIFQYYEEEERQRGNFPDRFSGHQFPNYSSELNVNALLLGDSALYLCASSLGVWTGNYNEQFFGPGTRLTVL.

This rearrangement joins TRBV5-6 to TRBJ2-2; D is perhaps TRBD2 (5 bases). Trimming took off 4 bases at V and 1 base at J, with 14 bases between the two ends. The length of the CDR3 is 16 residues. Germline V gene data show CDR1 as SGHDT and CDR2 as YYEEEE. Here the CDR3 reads CASSLGVAGNTGELFF. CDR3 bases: TGTGCCAGCAGCCTCGGGGTGGCGGGGAACACCGGGGAGCTGTTTTTT.

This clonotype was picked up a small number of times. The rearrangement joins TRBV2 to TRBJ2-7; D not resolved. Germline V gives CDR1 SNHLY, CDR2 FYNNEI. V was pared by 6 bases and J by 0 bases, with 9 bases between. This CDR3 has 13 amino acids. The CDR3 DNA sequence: TGTGCCAGCAGGGGCGTGAGCTCCTACGAGCAGTACGTC. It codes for CASRGVSSYEQYV.

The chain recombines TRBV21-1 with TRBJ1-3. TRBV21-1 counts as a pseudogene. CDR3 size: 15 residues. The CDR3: CASSLGDPAGNTIYF. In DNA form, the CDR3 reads TGTGCCAGCAGCCTAGGGGACCCCGCTGGAAACACCATATATTTT.